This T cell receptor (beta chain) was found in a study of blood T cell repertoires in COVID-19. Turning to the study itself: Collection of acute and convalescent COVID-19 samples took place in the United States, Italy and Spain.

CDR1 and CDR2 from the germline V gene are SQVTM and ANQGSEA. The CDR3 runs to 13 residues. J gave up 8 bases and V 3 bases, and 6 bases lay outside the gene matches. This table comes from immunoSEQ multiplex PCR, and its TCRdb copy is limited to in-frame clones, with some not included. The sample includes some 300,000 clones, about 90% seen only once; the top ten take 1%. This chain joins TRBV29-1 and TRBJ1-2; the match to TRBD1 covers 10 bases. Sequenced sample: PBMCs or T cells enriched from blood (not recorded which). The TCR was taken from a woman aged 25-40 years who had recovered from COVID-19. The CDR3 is CSVDPGQGLGYTF. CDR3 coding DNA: TGCAGCGTTGATCCGGGACAGGGGTTGGGCTACACCTTC.